What follows are 11 T cell receptor beta chains derived from one specimen sequenced in a study of PD-1 blockade in classical Hodgkin lymphoma. Time point noted: cycle 4 day 1 (C4D1), after five to seven weeks of nivolumab. Every patient had relapsed following autologous stem cell transplantation, and cohorts differed in brentuximab vedotin exposure. Sequenced by immunoSEQ multiplex PCR; TCRdb stores in-frame clones only, minus some. The data hold about 23,000 clones, with 88% observed a single time. This material consisted of peripheral blood mononuclear cells (PBMCs), taken before the fourth cycle of nivolumab. The receptors come from a human donor with classical Hodgkin lymphoma.

The chain combines TRBV7-9 with TRBJ2-7, with D unclear. Trimming left V 1 base short and J 6 bases short, with 10 bases between. The CDR3 spans 13 residues. From germline, CDR1 is SEHNR and CDR2 FQNEAQ (reference sequence). CDR3 DNA sequence: TGTGCCAGCAGCTTAGGGGATAGGAGCGAGCAGTACTTC. Its translation: CASSLGDRSEQYF.

This chain uses TRBV7-8 with TRBJ1-1; possible D gene TRBD1, 5 bases. Trimming cost V 6 bases and J 4 bases, with 18 bases left between them. Germline CDR1 SGHVS, CDR2 FQNEAQ. This CDR3 contains 15 residues. The CDR3 DNA reads TGTGCCAGCAGGGGGTACCATGCAGGGCGCACTGAAGCTTTCTTT. Its protein is CASRGYHAGRTEAFF. The full variable domain, its missing parts supplied by reference TRBV7-8 and TRBJ1-1, is GAGVSQSPRYKVAKRGQDVALRCDPISGHVSLFWYQQALGQGPEFLTYFQNEAQLDKSGLPSDRFFAERPEGSVSTLKIQRTQQEDSAVYLCASRGYHAGRTEAFFGQGTRLTVV.

This CDR3 reads CASSYGRWGEAFF. Written as DNA, the CDR3 is TGTGCCAGCAGTTACGGGAGATGGGGTGAAGCTTTCTTT. The chain is built from TRBV6-5 and TRBJ1-1; no reliable D call. The CDR3 is 13 amino acids. V was pared by 2 bases and J by 7 bases, with 11 bases between. In germline, CDR1 is MNHEY, CDR2 SVGAGI.

The CDR3 reads CASSIDKGQGGTGELFF. CDR3 DNA sequence: TGTGCCAGTAGTATAGATAAGGGACAGGGGGGGACCGGGGAGCTGTTTTTT. The chain joins TRBV19 to TRBJ2-2; 11 nucleotides match TRBD1. Trimming at V came to 0 bases and at J to 5 bases, leaving 5 bases not matched to a gene. The CDR3 runs 17 residues. Germline V gene sequence: CDR1 LNHDA, CDR2 SQIVND (reference sequence).

The V and J genes are TRBV5-1 and TRBJ1-2; a possible D gene is TRBD1 (5 bases). This CDR3 has 16 amino acids. V was pared by 4 bases and J by 3 bases, with 19 bases between. From germline, CDR1 is SGHRS and CDR2 YFSETQ. The CDR3 is CASSLMPSTRDYGYTF. CDR3 sequence (DNA): TGCGCCAGCAGCCTGATGCCTTCAACCAGGGACTATGGCTACACCTTC.

This clone was detected only a few times. Here the CDR3 reads CASRATGGAYYGYTF. CDR3 DNA sequence: TGTGCCAGCAGAGCCACAGGGGGAGCTTACTATGGCTACACCTTC. This chain connects TRBV6-1 to TRBJ1-2; 8 bases align to TRBD1. CDR1 is MNHNS and CDR2 is SASEGT in the germline V gene. The V segment lost 6 bases and the J segment 3 bases; nucleotides outside the gene matches: 9. The CDR3 is 15 residues long.

The rearrangement joins TRBV11-2 to TRBJ1-2; 7 bases are shared with TRBD1. V was pared by 3 bases and J by 0 bases, with 13 bases of the junction left unmatched. Germline V gene lookup returns CDR1 SGHAT and CDR2 FQNNGV. The CDR3 is 18 residues long. The DNA of the CDR3 is TGTGCCAGCAGCTTCCTTCATTCCAGGGGGGCAGCTAACTATGGCTACACCTTC. This translates into CASSFLHSRGAANYGYTF.

This chain joins TRBV6-4 and TRBJ2-7, with 8 bases lining up with TRBD1. Germline values: CDR1 MRHNA, CDR2 SNTAGT. This CDR3 has 17 amino acids. V dropped 0 bases and J dropped 5; count of bases not matched to a gene: 12. The chain's CDR3 is CASSDSCTGGACHEQYF. DNA of the CDR3: TGTGCCAGCAGTGACTCGTGTACAGGGGGAGCTTGCCACGAGCAGTACTTC.

This chain joins TRBV5-4 and TRBJ2-7; D is undetermined. Germline V lookup: CDR1 SGHNT, CDR2 YYREEE (reference sequence). Trimming cost V 2 bases and J 3 bases, with 9 bases left between them. This CDR3 region has 13 residues. CDR3: CASSFFGYYEQYF. The CDR3 nucleotides are TGTGCCAGCAGCTTTTTCGGGTACTACGAGCAGTACTTC.

The V and J genes are TRBV5-1 and TRBJ1-1, with no clear D. Per germline, CDR1 SGHRS and CDR2 YFSETQ. The CDR3 length is 13 residues. Trimming cost V 2 bases and J 4 bases, with 9 bases left between them. CDR3 nucleotides: TGCGCCAGCAGCTTATCGGGGATCACTGAAGCTTTCTTT. Translating gives CASSLSGITEAFF.

The J gene is TRBJ2-1, the V gene TRBV5-1; the match to TRBD2 covers 8 bases. The V and J ends lost 4 bases and 5 bases, in that order; junction bases with no gene match: 11. The germline V gene encodes CDR1 SGHRS and CDR2 YFSETQ. The CDR3 spans 16 residues. The CDR3 is CASSPRVAGPDNEQFF. The CDR3 DNA reads TGCGCCAGCAGCCCCAGGGTAGCGGGACCAGACAATGAGCAGTTCTTC.